The next 21 T cell receptor beta chains were all read from a single sample in a study of Ad26.COV2.S vaccination and SARS-CoV-2 variants. Treatment meaning: roughly 20 received Ad26.COV2.S at low or high dose, single or two shots; several received placebo; per-sample allocation not given. Material that was analyzed had been drawn on day 63 after the first vaccine or placebo injection. Assay: immunoSEQ multiplex PCR; the TCRdb copy retains only in-frame clones and omits some. The sample contains 350,000 to 400,000 clones, 75% to 90% of which appear only once. The source material was peripheral blood, sampled in a trial of Ad26.COV2.S vaccine versus placebo. The receptors stem from a person between 18 and 60 years old who received the Ad26.COV2.S COVID-19 vaccine or a placebo.

The chain couples TRBV19 to TRBJ1-2, with 7 bases fitting TRBD1. CDR1 is LNHDA and CDR2 is SQIVND in the germline V gene (reference sequence). CDR3 length equals 15 residues. Unmatched junction bases numbered 10, after V lost 7 bases and J lost 2 bases. CDR3 DNA sequence: TGTGCCAGTAAGGGGAGACAGGGTGCCAACTATGGCTACACCTTC. Amino acid sequence: CASKGRQGANYGYTF.

The chain couples TRBV5-4 to TRBJ2-2; D is unresolved. V was clipped by 0 bases and J by 7 bases, with 4 bases between them. Per germline, CDR1 SGHNT and CDR2 YYREEE (reference sequence). This CDR3 spans 12 amino acids. The CDR3 region is CASSLEGGELFF. In DNA form, the CDR3 reads TGTGCCAGCAGCTTGGAGGGCGGGGAGCTGTTTTTT.

The chain joins TRBV4-1 to TRBJ2-3, with D possibly TRBD2 on 6 matching bases. Deletions cut 5 bases from V and 2 bases from J, with 14 bases between. CDR1 is MGHRA, CDR2 YSYEKL, per germline. The CDR3 is 15 amino acids. The CDR3 coding sequence is TGCGCCAGCAGCTACCCGGGACTCAACACAGATACGCAGTATTTT. This encodes CASSYPGLNTDTQYF.

The chain combines TRBV27 with TRBJ2-7; no clear D gene. This CDR3 is built from 16 residues. V lost 6 bases to trimming and J lost 0 bases, with 18 bases between them. CDR1 is MNHEY, CDR2 SMNVEV, per germline (reference sequence). The CDR3 protein is CASSYYLTRDSYEQYF. The CDR3, as DNA: TGTGCCAGCAGCTATTATCTTACAAGGGACTCCTACGAGCAGTACTTC.

This chain uses TRBV2 with TRBJ2-2; TRBD2 agrees at 9 bases. This CDR3 is built from 15 residues. Looked up from germline, CDR1 is SNHLY and CDR2 is FYNNEI. Trimming cost V 4 bases and J 5 bases; bases outside gene matches: 5. The CDR3 protein is CASSGLAGRTGELFF. CDR3 bases: TGTGCCAGCAGTGGGCTAGCGGGGAGGACCGGGGAGCTGTTTTTT. Using reference TRBV2 and TRBJ2-2 for the parts outside the CDR3, the full variable domain is EPEVTQTPSHQVTQMGQEVILRCVPISNHLYFYWYRQILGQKVEFLVSFYNNEISEKSEIFDDQFSVERPDGSNFTLKIRSTKLEDSAMYFCASSGLAGRTGELFFGEGSRLTVL.

This clone was counted only a few times. This sequence joins TRBV5-1 and TRBJ1-1, with D perhaps TRBD1 (6 bases). CDR3 length equals 14 residues. Germline-derived CDR1 and CDR2 are SGHRS and YFSETQ. The V end was cut by 6 bases, the J end by 1 base, with 13 bases between. CDR3 nucleotide sequence: TGCGCCAGCATGAGGGCACAGGGGAACACTGAAGCTTTCTTT. The encoded protein is CASMRAQGNTEAFF.

The chain has TRBV5-6 and TRBJ2-5, with 7 bases identical to TRBD1. The V segment lost 4 bases and the J segment 5 bases; nucleotides outside the gene matches: 5. This CDR3 region has 13 residues. Germline lookup yields CDR1 SGHDT and CDR2 YYEEEE. The chain's CDR3 is CASSPDRDETQYF. DNA for the CDR3: TGTGCCAGCAGCCCAGACAGGGATGAGACCCAGTACTTC.

The chain carries TRBV5-1 and TRBJ1-2, with TRBD1 identical over 7 bases. Germline-derived CDR1 and CDR2 are SGHRS and YFSETQ. V gave up 4 bases and J gave up 8 bases; unmatched junction bases: 11. CDR3 length: 14 residues. DNA for the CDR3: TGCGCCAGCAGCCCAATTGACAGGGTGGAAGGCTACACCTTC. It is translated as CASSPIDRVEGYTF.

The rearrangement joins TRBV27 to TRBJ2-5; D tentatively reads TRBD1 or TRBD2 (5 bases each). CDR3 length: 15 residues. V was shortened by 4 bases and J by 2 bases, with 14 bases between the two germline ends. Germline values: CDR1 MNHEY, CDR2 SMNVEV (reference sequence). The CDR3 nucleotides are TGTGCCAGCAGTTGGGGGACGGGTCTTCAAGAGACCCAGTACTTC. It specifies CASSWGTGLQETQYF.

The chain employs TRBV29-1 and TRBJ1-4, with D maybe TRBD1 (6 bases). Per germline, CDR1 SQVTM and CDR2 ANQGSEA. Trimming shortened V by 7 bases and J by 6 bases, and 18 bases separated the two germline ends. This CDR3 has 14 amino acids. The CDR3 DNA is TGCAGCGCTCAAAGGGGGGGCGCGGATGAAAAACTGTTTTTT. Translation gives CSAQRGGADEKLFF.

This chain uses TRBV6-5 with TRBJ1-1, with 8 positions matching TRBD1. In germline, CDR1 is MNHEY, CDR2 SVGAGI. Trimming removed 2 bases from V and 4 bases from J; junction bases left unmatched: 6. The CDR3 loop spans 15 amino acids. In DNA form, the CDR3 reads TGTGCCAGCAGTTACCTGGCAGGGGGCTTCACTGAAGCTTTCTTT. Residues: CASSYLAGGFTEAFF.

The chain employs TRBV5-5 and TRBJ1-2; D is undetermined. This CDR3 region has 15 residues. V was cut by 0 bases and J by 2 bases, with 11 bases left in between. Germline V gene data show CDR1 as SGHKS and CDR2 as YYEKEE (reference sequence). CDR3 coding DNA: TGTGCCAGCAGCTTGGTCCCGGGCCCAAACTATGGCTACACCTTC. Amino acid sequence: CASSLVPGPNYGYTF. The full variable domain, completed using reference TRBV5-5 and TRBJ1-2, is DAGVTQSPTHLIKTRGQQVTLRCSPISGHKSVSWYQQVLGQGPQFIFQYYEKEERGRGNFPDRFSARQFPNYSSELNVNALLLGDSALYLCASSLVPGPNYGYTFGSGTRLTVV.

The chain combines TRBV27 with TRBJ2-3, with D unclear. The ends were cut back, 1 base at V and 2 bases at J, with 7 bases in the middle. CDR1 and CDR2 from the germline V gene are MNHEY and SMNVEV (reference sequence). The CDR3 runs to 14 residues. CDR3 nucleotide sequence: TGTGCCAGCAGTTTATTTGCTATCACAGATACGCAGTATTTT. As protein: CASSLFAITDTQYF.

The chain recombines TRBV3-1 (or the pseudogene TRBV3-2) with TRBJ2-7, with D unresolved. Germline V CDR1 and CDR2: LGHDT, YNNKEL (reference sequence). V gave up 4 bases and J gave up 5 bases, with 21 bases separating them. The CDR3 has 16 amino acids. CDR3 amino acids: CASSPGTGLLNNEQYF. In nucleotides, the CDR3 is TGTGCCAGCAGCCCTGGTACCGGGTTACTAAATAACGAGCAGTACTTC.

The J gene is TRBJ1-4, the V gene TRBV2; D perhaps matches TRBD1 (6 bases). Trimming removed 8 bases at V and 5 bases at J, with 21 bases between. This CDR3 comprises 16 residues. Germline assignment: CDR1 SNHLY and CDR2 FYNNEI. In DNA form, the CDR3 reads TGTGCCAGCCACAGGACAGTCCTCAGAAAAAATGAAAAACTGTTTTTT. This translates into CASHRTVLRKNEKLFF. The variable domain in full, completed from reference TRBV2 and TRBJ1-4, reads EPEVTQTPSHQVTQMGQEVILRCVPISNHLYFYWYRQILGQKVEFLVSFYNNEISEKSEIFDDQFSVERPDGSNFTLKIRSTKLEDSAMYFCASHRTVLRKNEKLFFGSGTQLSVL.

This chain connects TRBV6-1 to TRBJ1-4, with D hard to call. The length of the CDR3 is 16 residues. Germline V gene lookup returns CDR1 MNHNS and CDR2 SASEGT. The ends were cut back, 0 bases at V and 7 bases at J, with 15 bases in the middle. The CDR3 here is CASSEAMGAVGEKLFF. DNA of the CDR3: TGTGCCAGCAGTGAAGCGATGGGTGCGGTGGGTGAAAAACTGTTTTTT.

The chain uses TRBV11-3 and TRBJ1-1; the D gene is possibly TRBD1 (5 bases). This CDR3 is 13 amino acids long. The V and J ends lost 0 bases and 4 bases respectively, with 6 bases between them. Germline loops: CDR1 SGHNT, CDR2 YENEEA. Here the CDR3 DNA reads TGTGCCAGCAGCTTAGACGGGACCACTGAAGCTTTCTTT. The encoded protein is CASSLDGTTEAFF. Looking up the rest from reference TRBV11-3 and TRBJ1-1 gives the full variable domain: EAGVVQSPRYKIIEKKQPVAFWCNPISGHNTLYWYLQNLGQGPELLIRYENEEAVDDSQLPKDRFSAERLKGVDSTLKIQPAELGDSAVYLCASSLDGTTEAFFGQGTRLTVV.

The chain joins TRBV30 to TRBJ1-1, with TRBD1 matching 8 bases. This CDR3 is 15 amino acids long. Trimming took 2 bases from V and 5 from J; bases not matched to a gene: 10. Germline V gene data show CDR1 as GTSNPN and CDR2 as SVGIG (reference sequence). CDR3 amino acids: CAWSSGQGGGTEAFF. CDR3 nucleotide sequence: TGTGCCTGGAGTAGCGGACAGGGAGGGGGGACTGAAGCTTTCTTT. Full variable domain (missing parts from reference TRBV30 and TRBJ1-1): SQTIHQWPATLVQPVGSPLSLECTVEGTSNPNLYWYRQAAGRGLQLLFYSVGIGQISSEVPQNLSASRPQDRQFILSSKKLLLSDSGFYLCAWSSGQGGGTEAFFGQGTRLTVV.

The chain links TRBV6-2 or TRBV6-3 to TRBJ2-2, with D uncertain. CDR3 length equals 18 residues. V was trimmed by 5 bases and J by 3 bases, leaving 22 bases between them. Germline CDR1 and CDR2: MNHEY and SVGEGT. In nucleotides, the CDR3 is TGTGCCAGCAGTCGCCAACCCTCTACGTCTTGGGACACCGGGGAGCTGTTTTTT. Residues: CASSRQPSTSWDTGELFF.

This clone was counted once. The chain carries TRBV3-1 (or the pseudogene TRBV3-2) and TRBJ1-3; D not resolved. The CDR3 consists of 16 residues. V was trimmed by 4 bases and J by 0 bases, leaving 13 bases between them. Germline CDR1 is LGHDT and CDR2 is YNNKEL (reference sequence). The CDR3 coding sequence is TGTGCCAGCAGCCCCAGGACGTTGAGCTCTGGAAACACCATATATTTT. Its protein is CASSPRTLSSGNTIYF.

J is TRBJ2-1 and V is TRBV7-9; 7 nucleotides agree with TRBD2. CDR1 and CDR2 (germline): SEHNR, FQNEAQ (reference sequence). The CDR3 has 16 residues. Losses at the gene ends were 4 bases for V and 0 bases for J; bases not matched to a gene: 6. The CDR3 region is CASSSPGDYSYNEQFF. As DNA, the CDR3 is TGTGCCAGCAGCTCCCCCGGGGACTACTCCTACAATGAGCAGTTCTTC.